This is a list of T cell receptor beta chains from one sample in a study of blood T cell repertoires in COVID-19. Here immunoSEQ multiplex PCR was the method, and the copy in TCRdb shows in-frame clones only, minus some. The sample lists some 78,000 clones, about 89% occurring once. The sequencing input was peripheral blood. These receptors were taken from a man aged 50 or older with active or convalescent COVID-19. CDR3s include the opening cysteine and the closing phenylalanine or tryptophan. Each record gives: V gene, CDR3 length, CDR3 protein.

TRBV11-2 13 CASWDREGNEQFF
TRBV14 15 CASSPDRGRVTEAFF
TRBV19 14 CASTMGDRAVEAFF
TRBV6-5 14 CASKPSGGDNEQFF
TRBV29-1 14 CSVEMTGQWETQYF
TRBV28 15 CASSSLGQGGEKLFF
TRBV7-2 15 CASSLVAENYEKLFF
TRBV16 15 CASSQTRNSNQPQHF
TRBV15 14 CATSRDLGSYEQYF
TRBV24-1 14 CATSDLSGGNIQYF
TRBV9 15 CASSVEGQGNTEAFF
TRBV3-1/TRBV3-2 14 CASSRSSGNSPLHF
TRBV5-1 15 CASSLDSGGWETQYF
TRBV28 15 CASSPRRSSGNTIYF
TRBV10-2 15 CASSAYGQGGQPQHF
TRBV30 12 CAWSVQVAEQYF
TRBV7-9 11 CASGGADTQYF
TRBV10-3 15 CATGRDREVNQPQHF
TRBV19 15 CASSTSGQTNEKLFF
TRBV7-2 15 CASSYNYRGGQPQHF
TRBV28 14 CASRGQGGNQPQHF
TRBV18 17 CASSPRQGASGANVLTF
TRBV7-2 14 CASSPQTSGGAPYF
TRBV19 16 CASTGTGSYSNQPQHF
TRBV20-1 11 CSALPNTEAFF
TRBV10-3 16 CVTKTSLGTDGNTIYF
TRBV9 14 CASSAGQDGATQYF
TRBV3-1/TRBV3-2 16 CASSQVLRGGPETQYF
TRBV19 14 CASRGDRDSYEQYF
TRBV6-1 16 CASREQGSYSNQPQHF
TRBV3-1/TRBV3-2 12 CASSQDGETQYF
TRBV13 18 CASSLGSFRQIGSYEQYF
TRBV2 14 CARPSGQGHTEAFF
TRBV24-1 12 CATSEADYGYTF
TRBV6-5 16 CASSYSQGGRVETQYF
TRBV10-3 14 CAISPMSGLETQYF
TRBV24-1 13 CATSARFSYEQYF
TRBV2 14 CASSPGQGADTQYF
TRBV25-1 15 CASSEGGTEVQPQHF
TRBV5-3 20 CARSLAKRLAGASNTGELFF
TRBV28 15 CASSLSPTVALEAFF
TRBV10-3 13 CAISEKLSYEQYF
TRBV6-5 14 CASNPADSKETQYF
TRBV7-2 16 CASSRGGGAQNTEAFF
TRBV24-1 17 CATSDLPTGSSYNEQFF
TRBV6-5 15 CASSYSVGTQETQYF
TRBV7-2 13 CASSYSNTGELFF
TRBV3-1/TRBV3-2 16 CASSQGFEGSNSPLHF
TRBV28 18 CASKPLTGRKFIDYGYTF
TRBV21-1 17 CASSQREGDPWNTEAFF
TRBV18 14 CASSPLQGDYGYTF
TRBV28 15 CASSWISGGANEQFF
TRBV3-1/TRBV3-2 14 CASSQDRQNTEAFF